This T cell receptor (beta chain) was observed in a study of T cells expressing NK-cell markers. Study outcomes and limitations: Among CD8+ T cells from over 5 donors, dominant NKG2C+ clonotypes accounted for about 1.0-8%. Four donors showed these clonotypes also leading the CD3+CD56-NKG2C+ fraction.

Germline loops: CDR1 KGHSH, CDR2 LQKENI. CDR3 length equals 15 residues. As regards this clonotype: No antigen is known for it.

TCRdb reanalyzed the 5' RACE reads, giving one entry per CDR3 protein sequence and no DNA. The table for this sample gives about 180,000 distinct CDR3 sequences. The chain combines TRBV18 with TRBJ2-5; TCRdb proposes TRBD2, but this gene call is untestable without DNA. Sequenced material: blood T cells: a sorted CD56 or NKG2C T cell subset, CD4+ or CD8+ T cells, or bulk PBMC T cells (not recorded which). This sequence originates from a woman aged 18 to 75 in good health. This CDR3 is CASSPLLAAQETQYF. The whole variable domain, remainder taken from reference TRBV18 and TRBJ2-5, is NAGVMQNPRHLVRRRGQEARLRCSPMKGHSHVYWYRQLPEEGLKFMVYLQKENIIDESGMPKERFSAEFPKEGPSILRIQQVVRGDSAAYFCASSPLLAAQETQYFGPGTRLLVL.